The T cell receptor (beta chain) described here comes from a study of PD-L1 blockade in urothelial cancer. Study information: In the mid-2010s therapy began: atezolizumab 1,200 mg intravenously every 3 weeks. Each participant's history included 0 to 3 prior chemotherapy regimens.

A spike-in of synthetic TCR analog templates was added to each PCR. Only in-frame clones appear in the TCRdb table, and some are missing; sequencing was by immunoSEQ multiplex PCR. The table shows about 130,000 clones, with roughly 80% occurring only once. This sample's time point: pretreatment peripheral blood. The germline V gene has CDR1 SGHAT and CDR2 FQDESV (reference sequence). V lost 6 bases to trimming and J lost 0 bases, with 12 bases between them. The length of the CDR3 is 15 residues. Worth noting for this clone: Its antigen is currently unknown.

Study-wide points: Better survival was forecast by a pretreatment blood TCR clonality below the median.

Source: PBMCs, taken around atezolizumab (anti-PD-L1) treatment. The receptor comes from a man aged 50 or older with urothelial cancer. V usage is TRBV11-1 and J usage is TRBJ2-1, with D possibly matching TRBD2 (6 bases). The CDR3 nucleotides are TGTGCCAGCAGAACTCGGGGGACCTCCTACAATGAGCAGTTCTTC. It is translated as CASRTRGTSYNEQFF.